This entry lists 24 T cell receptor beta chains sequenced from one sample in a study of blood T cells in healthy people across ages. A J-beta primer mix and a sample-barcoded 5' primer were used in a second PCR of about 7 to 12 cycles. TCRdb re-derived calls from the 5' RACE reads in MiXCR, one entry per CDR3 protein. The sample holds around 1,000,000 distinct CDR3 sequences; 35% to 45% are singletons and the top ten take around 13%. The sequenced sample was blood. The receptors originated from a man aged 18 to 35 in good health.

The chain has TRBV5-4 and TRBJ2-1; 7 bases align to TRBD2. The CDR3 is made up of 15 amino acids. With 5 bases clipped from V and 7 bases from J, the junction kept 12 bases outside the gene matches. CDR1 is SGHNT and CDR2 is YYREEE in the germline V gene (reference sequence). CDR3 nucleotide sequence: TGTGCCAGCAGGCCCGGAGGGACTATAGAAAATGAGCAGTTCTTC. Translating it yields CASRPGGTIENEQFF. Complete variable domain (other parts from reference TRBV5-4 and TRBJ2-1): ETGVTQSPTHLIKTRGQQVTLRCSSQSGHNTVSWYQQALGQGPQFIFQYYREEENGRGNFPPRFSGLQFPNYSSELNVNALELDDSALYLCASRPGGTIENEQFFGPGTRLTVL.

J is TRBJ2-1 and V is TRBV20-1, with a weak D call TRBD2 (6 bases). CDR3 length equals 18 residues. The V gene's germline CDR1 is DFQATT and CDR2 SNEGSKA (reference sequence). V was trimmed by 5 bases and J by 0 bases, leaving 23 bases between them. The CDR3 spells CSARLSRDSLYSYNEQFF. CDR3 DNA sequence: TGCAGTGCTCGCCTCAGCCGGGACTCATTATACTCCTACAATGAGCAGTTCTTC.

The CDR3 region has the DNA TGCGCCAGCAGCTTTGACGGAACTAACTATGGCTACACCTTC. Translated, it gives CASSFDGTNYGYTF. This rearrangement joins TRBV5-1 to TRBJ1-2, with D hard to call. Germline V gene sequence: CDR1 SGHRS, CDR2 YFSETQ. The V end lost 2 bases, the J end lost 0 bases, and 8 bases lay between the germline ends. The CDR3 has 14 amino acids. Complete variable domain (other parts from reference TRBV5-1 and TRBJ1-2): KAGVTQTPRYLIKTRGQQVTLSCSPISGHRSVSWYQQTPGQGLQFLFEYFSETQRNKGNFPGRFSGRQFSNSRSEMNVSTLELGDSALYLCASSFDGTNYGYTFGSGTRLTVV.

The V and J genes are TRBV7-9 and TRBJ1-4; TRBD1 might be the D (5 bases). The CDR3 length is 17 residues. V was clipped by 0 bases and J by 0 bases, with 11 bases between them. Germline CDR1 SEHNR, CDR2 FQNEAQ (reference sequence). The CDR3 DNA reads TGTGCCAGCAGCTTAGCGGGGGATGAGTCAACTAATGAAAAACTGTTTTTT. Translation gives CASSLAGDESTNEKLFF. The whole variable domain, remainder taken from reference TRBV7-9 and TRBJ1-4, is DTGVSQNPRHKITKRGQNVTFRCDPISEHNRLYWYRQTLGQGPEFLTYFQNEAQLEKSRLLSDRFSAERPKGSFSTLEIQRTEQGDSAMYLCASSLAGDESTNEKLFFGSGTQLSVL.

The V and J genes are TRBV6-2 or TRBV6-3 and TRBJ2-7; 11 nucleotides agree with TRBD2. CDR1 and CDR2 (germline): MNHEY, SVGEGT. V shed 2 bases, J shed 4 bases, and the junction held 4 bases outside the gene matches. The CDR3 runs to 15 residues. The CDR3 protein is CASSYRLAGGYEQYF. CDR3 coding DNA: TGTGCCAGCAGTTACCGGCTAGCGGGGGGATACGAGCAGTACTTC.

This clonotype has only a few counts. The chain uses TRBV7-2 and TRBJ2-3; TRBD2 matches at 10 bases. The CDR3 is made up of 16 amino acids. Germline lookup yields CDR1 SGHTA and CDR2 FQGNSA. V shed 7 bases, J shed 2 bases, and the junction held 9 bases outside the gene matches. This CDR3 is CASTLNSGGLTDTQYF. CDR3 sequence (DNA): TGTGCCAGCACCCTCAATAGCGGGGGGCTCACAGATACGCAGTATTTT.

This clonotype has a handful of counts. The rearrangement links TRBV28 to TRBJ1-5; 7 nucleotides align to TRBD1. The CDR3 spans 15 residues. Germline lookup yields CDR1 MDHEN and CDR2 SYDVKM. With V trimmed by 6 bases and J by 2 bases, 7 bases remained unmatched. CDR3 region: CASRQGWIGNQPQHF. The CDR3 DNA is TGTGCCAGCAGACAGGGGTGGATTGGCAATCAGCCCCAGCATTTT.

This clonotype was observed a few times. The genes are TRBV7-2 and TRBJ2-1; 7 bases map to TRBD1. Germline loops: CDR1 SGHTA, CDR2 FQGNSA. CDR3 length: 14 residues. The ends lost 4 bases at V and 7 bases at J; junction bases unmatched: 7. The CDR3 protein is CASSSRQGKNEQFF. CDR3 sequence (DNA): TGTGCCAGCAGCTCCCGACAGGGTAAAAATGAGCAGTTCTTC.

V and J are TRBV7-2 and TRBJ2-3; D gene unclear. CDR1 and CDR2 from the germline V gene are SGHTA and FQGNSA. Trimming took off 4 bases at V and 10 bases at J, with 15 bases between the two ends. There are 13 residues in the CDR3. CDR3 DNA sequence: TGTGCCAGCAGCTCGTTCCGAGAGGATCCGCAGTATTTT. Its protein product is CASSSFREDPQYF.

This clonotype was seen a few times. CDR3 amino acids: CSASAAYSNQPQHF. The DNA for the CDR3 is TGCAGTGCTAGTGCCGCCTATAGCAATCAGCCCCAGCATTTT. V gene TRBV20-1 combines with J gene TRBJ1-5; D is unresolved. The CDR3 spans 14 residues. Germline assignment: CDR1 DFQATT and CDR2 SNEGSKA (reference sequence). The ends were cut back, 3 bases at V and 0 bases at J, with 9 bases in the middle.

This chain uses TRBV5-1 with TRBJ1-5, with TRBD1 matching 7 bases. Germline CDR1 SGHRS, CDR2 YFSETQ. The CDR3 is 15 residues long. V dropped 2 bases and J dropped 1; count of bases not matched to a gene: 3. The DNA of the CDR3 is TGCGCCAGCAGCTTAGGACAGGCAAGCAATCAGCCCCAGCATTTT. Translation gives CASSLGQASNQPQHF.

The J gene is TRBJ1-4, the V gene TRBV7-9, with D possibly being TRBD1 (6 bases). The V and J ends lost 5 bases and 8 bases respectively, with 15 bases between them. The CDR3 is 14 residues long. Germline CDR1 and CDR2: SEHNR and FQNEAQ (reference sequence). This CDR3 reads CASSPRGDGEKLFF. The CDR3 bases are TGTGCCAGCAGCCCCAGGGGCGATGGCGAAAAACTGTTTTTT.

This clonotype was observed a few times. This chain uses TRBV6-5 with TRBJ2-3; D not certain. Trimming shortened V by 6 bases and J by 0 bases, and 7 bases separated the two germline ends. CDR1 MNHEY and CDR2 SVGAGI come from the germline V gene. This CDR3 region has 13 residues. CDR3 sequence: CASRRPSTDTQYF. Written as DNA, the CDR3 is TGTGCCAGCAGGCGACCTAGCACAGATACGCAGTATTTT.

The CDR3 is CSVEQGWNTQYF. CDR3 nucleotides: TGCAGCGTTGAGCAGGGGTGGAATACGCAGTATTTT. The chain couples TRBV29-1 to TRBJ2-3; a weak D match, TRBD1 (6 bases). The V gene's germline CDR1 is SQVTM and CDR2 ANQGSEA. Trimming left V 3 bases short and J 7 bases short, with 11 bases between. The CDR3 contains 12 residues.

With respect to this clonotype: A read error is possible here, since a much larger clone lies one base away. CDR3 DNA sequence: TGTGCCGGCAGTTCCCCCGACCGGGACAGGGTGTACACCTTC. Translated, it gives CAGSSPDRDRVYTF. The V call is TRBV28, the J call TRBJ1-2; 9 positions agree with TRBD1. Germline CDR1 MDHEN, CDR2 SYDVKM. The CDR3 is 14 amino acids.

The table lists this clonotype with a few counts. This CDR3 reads CSAREGGFYNEQFF. The CDR3 DNA is TGCAGTGCTAGAGAGGGGGGATTCTACAATGAGCAGTTCTTC. The chain combines TRBV20-1 with TRBJ2-1, with TRBD2 as a possible D gene (6 bases). Per the germline V gene, CDR1 is DFQATT and CDR2 is SNEGSKA (reference sequence). This CDR3 has 14 amino acids. Trimming removed 0 bases from V and 3 bases from J, with 9 bases in between.

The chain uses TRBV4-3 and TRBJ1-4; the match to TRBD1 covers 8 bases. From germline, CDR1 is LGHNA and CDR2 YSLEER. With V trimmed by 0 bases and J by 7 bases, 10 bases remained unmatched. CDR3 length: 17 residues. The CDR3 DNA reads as TGCGCCAGCAGCCAAGAAAGAAGAGTGACAGGGGCTGAAAAACTGTTTTTT. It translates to CASSQERRVTGAEKLFF.

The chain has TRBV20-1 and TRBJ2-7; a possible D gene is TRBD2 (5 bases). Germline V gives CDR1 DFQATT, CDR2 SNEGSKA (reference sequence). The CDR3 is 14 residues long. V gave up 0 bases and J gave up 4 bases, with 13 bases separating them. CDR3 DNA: TGCAGTGCTAGAGATCCCCCTAGCTTATACGAGCAGTACTTC. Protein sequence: CSARDPPSLYEQYF.

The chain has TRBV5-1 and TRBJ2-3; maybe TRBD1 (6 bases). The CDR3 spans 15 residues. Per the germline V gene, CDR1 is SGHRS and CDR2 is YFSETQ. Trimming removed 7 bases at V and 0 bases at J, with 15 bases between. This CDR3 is CASQRDIQSTDTQYF. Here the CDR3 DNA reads TGCGCCAGCCAGAGGGACATCCAAAGCACAGATACGCAGTATTTT.

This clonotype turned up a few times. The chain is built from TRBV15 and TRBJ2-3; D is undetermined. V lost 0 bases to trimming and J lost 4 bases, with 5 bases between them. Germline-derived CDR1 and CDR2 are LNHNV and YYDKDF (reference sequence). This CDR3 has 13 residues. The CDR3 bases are TGTGCCACCAGCAGAGAGGTGGCAGATACGCAGTATTTT. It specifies CATSREVADTQYF. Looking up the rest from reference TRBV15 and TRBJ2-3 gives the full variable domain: DAMVIQNPRYQVTQFGKPVTLSCSQTLNHNVMYWYQQKSSQAPKLLFHYYDKDFNNEADTPDNFQSRRPNTSFCFLDIRSPGLGDTAMYLCATSREVADTQYFGPGTRLTVL.

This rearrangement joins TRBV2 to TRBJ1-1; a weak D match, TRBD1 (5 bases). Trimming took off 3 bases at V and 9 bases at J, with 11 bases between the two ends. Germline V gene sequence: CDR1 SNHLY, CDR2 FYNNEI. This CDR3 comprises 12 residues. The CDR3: CASSEAREKAFF. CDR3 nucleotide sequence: TGTGCCAGCAGTGAGGCCAGGGAAAAAGCTTTCTTT.

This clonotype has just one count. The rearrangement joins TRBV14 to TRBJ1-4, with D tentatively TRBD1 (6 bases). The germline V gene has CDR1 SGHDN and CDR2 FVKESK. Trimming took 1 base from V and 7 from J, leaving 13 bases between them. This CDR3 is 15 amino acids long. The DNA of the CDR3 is TGTGCCAGCAGCCAAGGGCGAGGACAGCTTGAAAAACTGTTTTTT. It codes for CASSQGRGQLEKLFF. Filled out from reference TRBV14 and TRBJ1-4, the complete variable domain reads EAGVTQFPSHSVIEKGQTVTLRCDPISGHDNLYWYRRVMGKEIKFLLHFVKESKQDESGMPNNRFLAERTGGTYSTLKVQPAELEDSGVYFCASSQGRGQLEKLFFGSGTQLSVL.

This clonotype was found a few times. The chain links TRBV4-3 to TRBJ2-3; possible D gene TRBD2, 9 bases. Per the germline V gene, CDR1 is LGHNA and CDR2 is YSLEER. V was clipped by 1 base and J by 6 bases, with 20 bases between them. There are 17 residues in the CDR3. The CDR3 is CASSQGTGTGLADTQYF. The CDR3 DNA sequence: TGCGCCAGCAGCCAAGGAACTGGGACAGGACTAGCGGATACGCAGTATTTT.

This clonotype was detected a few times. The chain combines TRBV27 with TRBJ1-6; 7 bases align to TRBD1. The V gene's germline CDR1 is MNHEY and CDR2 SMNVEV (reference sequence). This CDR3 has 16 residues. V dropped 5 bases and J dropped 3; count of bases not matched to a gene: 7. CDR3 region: CASSSDRAFYNSPLHF. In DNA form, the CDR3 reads TGTGCCAGCAGTAGTGACAGGGCCTTCTATAATTCACCCCTCCACTTT.